The T cell receptor (beta chain) under discussion was sequenced for a study of T-cell reconstitution after alpha-beta-depleted transplantation in children. This CDR3 is built from 11 residues. V gave up 0 bases and J gave up 8 bases, with 4 bases separating them. Looked up from germline, CDR1 is MGHRA and CDR2 is YSYEKL. The TCRbeta library was prepared with unique molecular identifiers. One entry per CDR3 protein, called by TCRdb with MiXCR from the PCR reads. Here the sample spans about a million distinct CDR3 sequences, about 26% being singletons. This chain uses TRBV4-1 with TRBJ1-1; D remains ambiguous. The clonotype comes from a boy in the first two years of life who had a stem cell transplant for SCID, so the T cells may come from the graft donor. This sample comprised PBMCs, mostly from graft donor cells, obtained 360 days after TCRalphabeta/CD19-depleted stem cell transplant. The CDR3 loop reads CASSQEQEAFF. CDR3 bases: TGCGCCAGCAGCCAAGAACAGGAAGCTTTCTTT.